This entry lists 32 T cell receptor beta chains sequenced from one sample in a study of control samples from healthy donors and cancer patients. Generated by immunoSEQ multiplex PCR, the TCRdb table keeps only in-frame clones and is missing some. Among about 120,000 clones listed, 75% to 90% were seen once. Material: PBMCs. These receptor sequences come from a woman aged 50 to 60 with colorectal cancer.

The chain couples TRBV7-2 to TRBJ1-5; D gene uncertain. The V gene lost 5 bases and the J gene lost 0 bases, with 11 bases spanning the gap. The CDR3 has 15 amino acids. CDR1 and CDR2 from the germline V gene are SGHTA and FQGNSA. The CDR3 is CASSPSRFSNQPQHF. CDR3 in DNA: TGTGCCAGCAGCCCGTCGCGGTTTAGCAATCAGCCCCAGCATTTT. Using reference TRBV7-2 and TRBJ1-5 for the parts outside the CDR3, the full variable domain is GAGVSQSPSNKVTEKGKDVELRCDPISGHTALYWYRQSLGQGLEFLIYFQGNSAPDKSGLPSDRFSAERTGGSVSTLTIQRTQQEDSAVYLCASSPSRFSNQPQHFGDGTRLSIL.

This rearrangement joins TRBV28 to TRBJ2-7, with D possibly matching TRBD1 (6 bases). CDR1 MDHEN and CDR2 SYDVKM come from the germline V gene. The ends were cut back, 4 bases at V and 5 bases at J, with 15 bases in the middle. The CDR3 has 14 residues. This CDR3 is CASSSQGTSDEQYF. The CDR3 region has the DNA TGTGCCAGCAGTTCTCAGGGGACGTCGGACGAGCAGTACTTC.

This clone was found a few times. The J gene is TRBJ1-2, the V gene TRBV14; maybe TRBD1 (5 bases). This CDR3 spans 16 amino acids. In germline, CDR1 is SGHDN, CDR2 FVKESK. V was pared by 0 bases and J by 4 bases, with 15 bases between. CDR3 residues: CASSQERGQGTYGYTF. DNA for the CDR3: TGTGCCAGCAGCCAAGAAAGAGGACAAGGGACCTATGGCTACACCTTC.

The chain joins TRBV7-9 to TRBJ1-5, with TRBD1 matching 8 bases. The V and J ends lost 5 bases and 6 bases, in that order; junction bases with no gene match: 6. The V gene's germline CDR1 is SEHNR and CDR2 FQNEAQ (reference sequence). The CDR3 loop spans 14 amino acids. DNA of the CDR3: TGTGCCAGCAGCCTCGGAGACAGGGGTCAGCCCCAGCATTTT. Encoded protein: CASSLGDRGQPQHF.

The CDR3 spells CASSLAAGAYEQYF. The CDR3 bases are TGTGCCAGCAGCTTAGCGGCCGGAGCCTACGAGCAGTACTTC. The genes are TRBV7-2 and TRBJ2-7; no reliable D call. V gave up 0 bases and J gave up 2 bases, with 8 bases separating them. The germline gives CDR1 SGHTA, CDR2 FQGNSA. CDR3 size: 14 residues.

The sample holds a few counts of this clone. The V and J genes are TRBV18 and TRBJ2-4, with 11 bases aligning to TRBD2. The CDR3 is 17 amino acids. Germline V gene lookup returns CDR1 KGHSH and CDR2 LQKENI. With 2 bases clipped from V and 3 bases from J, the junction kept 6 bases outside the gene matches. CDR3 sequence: CASSPTGTSGFKNIQYF. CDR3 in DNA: TGTGCCAGCTCACCAACCGGGACTAGCGGATTCAAAAACATTCAGTACTTC.

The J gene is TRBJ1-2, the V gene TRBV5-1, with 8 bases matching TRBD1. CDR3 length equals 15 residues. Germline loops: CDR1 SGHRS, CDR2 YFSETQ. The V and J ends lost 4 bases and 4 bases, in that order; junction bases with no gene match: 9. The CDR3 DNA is TGCGCCAGCAGCCCGCAGGGGGCCGGAACCTATGGCTACACCTTC. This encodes CASSPQGAGTYGYTF. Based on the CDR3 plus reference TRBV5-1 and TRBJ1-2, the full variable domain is KAGVTQTPRYLIKTRGQQVTLSCSPISGHRSVSWYQQTPGQGLQFLFEYFSETQRNKGNFPGRFSGRQFSNSRSEMNVSTLELGDSALYLCASSPQGAGTYGYTFGSGTRLTVV.

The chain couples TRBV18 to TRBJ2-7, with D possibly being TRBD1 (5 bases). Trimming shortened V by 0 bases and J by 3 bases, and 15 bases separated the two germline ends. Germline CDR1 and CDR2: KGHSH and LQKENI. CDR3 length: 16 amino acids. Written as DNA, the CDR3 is TGTGCCAGCTCACCACCGGTTGGGGCCGCAGACTACGAGCAGTACTTC. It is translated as CASSPPVGAADYEQYF.

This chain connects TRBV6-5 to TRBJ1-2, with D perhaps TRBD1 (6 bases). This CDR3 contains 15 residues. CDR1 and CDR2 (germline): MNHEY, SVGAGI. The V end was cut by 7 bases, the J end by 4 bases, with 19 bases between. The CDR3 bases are TGTGCCAGCACCCCCGCCGGGGGGCATTCCTATGGCTACACCTTC. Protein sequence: CASTPAGGHSYGYTF.

Here the CDR3 reads CASSRGARVGEKLFF. The DNA of the CDR3 is TGTGCCAGCAGCCGCGGGGCCCGAGTCGGGGAAAAACTGTTTTTT. This rearrangement joins TRBV5-8 to TRBJ1-4; weak D call: TRBD1 (5 bases). The CDR3 is made up of 15 amino acids. Germline CDR1 SGHTS, CDR2 YDEGEE. The ends were cut back, 4 bases at V and 8 bases at J, with 18 bases in the middle. Variable domain in full (rest from reference TRBV5-8 and TRBJ1-4): EAGVTQSPTHLIKTRGQQATLRCSPISGHTSVYWYQQALGLGLQFLLWYDEGEERNRGNFPPRFSGRQFPNYSSELNVNALELEDSALYLCASSRGARVGEKLFFGSGTQLSVL.

Here the CDR3 reads CASSSNSGTGEETQYF. In nucleotides, the CDR3 is TGTGCCAGCAGCTCGAACTCCGGGACAGGGGAAGAGACCCAGTACTTC. This chain connects TRBV7-2 to TRBJ2-5; 10 nucleotides match TRBD1. Trimming cost V 4 bases and J 3 bases; bases outside gene matches: 8. This CDR3 spans 16 amino acids. In germline, CDR1 is SGHTA, CDR2 FQGNSA.

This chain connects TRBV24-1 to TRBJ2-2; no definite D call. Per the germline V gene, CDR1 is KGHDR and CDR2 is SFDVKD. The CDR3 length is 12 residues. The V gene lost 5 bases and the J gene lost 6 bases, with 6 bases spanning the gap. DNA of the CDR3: TGTGCCACCAGTGGTAACTCCGGGGAGCTGTTTTTT. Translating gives CATSGNSGELFF.

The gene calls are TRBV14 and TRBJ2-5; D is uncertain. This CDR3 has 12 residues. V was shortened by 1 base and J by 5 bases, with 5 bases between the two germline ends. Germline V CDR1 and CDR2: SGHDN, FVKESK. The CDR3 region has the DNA TGTGCCAGCAGCCAAGTTTCGGAGACCCAGTACTTC. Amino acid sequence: CASSQVSETQYF.

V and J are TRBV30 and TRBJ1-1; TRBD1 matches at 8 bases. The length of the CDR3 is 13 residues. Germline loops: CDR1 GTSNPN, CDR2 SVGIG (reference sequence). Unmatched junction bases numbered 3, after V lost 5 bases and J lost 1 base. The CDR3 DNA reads TGTGCCTGGGACAGGGGTCCGAACACTGAAGCTTTCTTT. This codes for CAWDRGPNTEAFF.

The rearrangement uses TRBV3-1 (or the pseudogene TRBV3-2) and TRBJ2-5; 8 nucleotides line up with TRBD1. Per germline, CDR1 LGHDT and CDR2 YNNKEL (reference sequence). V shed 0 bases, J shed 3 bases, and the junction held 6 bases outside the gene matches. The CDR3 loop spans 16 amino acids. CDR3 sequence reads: CASSQDRTGGKETQYF. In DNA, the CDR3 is TGTGCCAGCAGCCAAGATCGAACAGGGGGTAAAGAGACCCAGTACTTC.

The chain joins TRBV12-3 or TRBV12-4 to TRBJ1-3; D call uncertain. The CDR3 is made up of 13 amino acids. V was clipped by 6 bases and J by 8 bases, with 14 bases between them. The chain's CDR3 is CASSHATDDTIYF. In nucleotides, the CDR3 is TGTGCCAGCAGCCACGCGACGGACGACACCATATATTTT.

The CDR3 protein is CASSPDGEGGYTF. The CDR3 region has the DNA TGTGCCAGCAGCCCGGACGGAGAAGGGGGCTACACCTTC. The rearrangement uses TRBV5-4 and TRBJ1-2; D not certain. Trimming left V 4 bases short and J 8 bases short, with 15 bases between. The CDR3 is 13 residues long. The germline V gene has CDR1 SGHNT and CDR2 YYREEE (reference sequence).

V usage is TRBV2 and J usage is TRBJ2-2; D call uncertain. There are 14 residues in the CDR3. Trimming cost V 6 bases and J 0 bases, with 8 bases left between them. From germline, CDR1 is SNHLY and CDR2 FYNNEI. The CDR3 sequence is CASSRTSNTGELFF. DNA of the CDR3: TGTGCCAGCAGCAGGACCTCGAACACCGGGGAGCTGTTTTTT. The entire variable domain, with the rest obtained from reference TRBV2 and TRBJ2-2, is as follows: EPEVTQTPSHQVTQMGQEVILRCVPISNHLYFYWYRQILGQKVEFLVSFYNNEISEKSEIFDDQFSVERPDGSNFTLKIRSTKLEDSAMYFCASSRTSNTGELFFGEGSRLTVL.

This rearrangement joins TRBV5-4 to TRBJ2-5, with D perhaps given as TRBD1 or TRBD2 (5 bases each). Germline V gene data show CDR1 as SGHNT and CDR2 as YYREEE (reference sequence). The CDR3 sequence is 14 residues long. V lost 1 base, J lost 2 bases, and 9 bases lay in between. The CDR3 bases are TGTGCCAGCAGCTTGAGGTGGGGGCAAGAGACCCAGTACTTC. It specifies CASSLRWGQETQYF.

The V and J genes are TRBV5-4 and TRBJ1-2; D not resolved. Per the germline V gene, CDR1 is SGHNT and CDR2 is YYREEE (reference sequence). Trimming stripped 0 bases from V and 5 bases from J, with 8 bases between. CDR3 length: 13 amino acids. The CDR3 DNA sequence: TGTGCCAGCAGCTTGGGAAACCCGTATGGCTACACCTTC. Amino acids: CASSLGNPYGYTF. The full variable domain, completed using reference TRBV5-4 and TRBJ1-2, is ETGVTQSPTHLIKTRGQQVTLRCSSQSGHNTVSWYQQALGQGPQFIFQYYREEENGRGNFPPRFSGLQFPNYSSELNVNALELDDSALYLCASSLGNPYGYTFGSGTRLTVV.

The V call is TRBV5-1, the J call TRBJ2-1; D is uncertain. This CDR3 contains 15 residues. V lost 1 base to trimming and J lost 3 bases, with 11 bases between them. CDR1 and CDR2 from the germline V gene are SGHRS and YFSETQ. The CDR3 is CASSLISADYNEQFF. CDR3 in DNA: TGCGCCAGCAGCTTGATAAGCGCCGACTACAATGAGCAGTTCTTC.

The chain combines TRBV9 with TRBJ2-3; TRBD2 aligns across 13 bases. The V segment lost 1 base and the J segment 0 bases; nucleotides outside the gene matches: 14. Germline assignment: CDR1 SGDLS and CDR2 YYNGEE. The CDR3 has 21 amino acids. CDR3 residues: CASSVPRTSGGFGSSTDTQYF. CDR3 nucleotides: TGTGCCAGCAGCGTACCCCGGACTAGCGGGGGATTCGGGTCTAGCACAGATACGCAGTATTTT.

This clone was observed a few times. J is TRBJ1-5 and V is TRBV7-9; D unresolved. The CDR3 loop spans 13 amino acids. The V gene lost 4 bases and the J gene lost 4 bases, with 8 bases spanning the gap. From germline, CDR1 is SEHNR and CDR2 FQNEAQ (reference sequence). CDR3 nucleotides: TGTGCCAGCAGCTACAGCAAAAATCAGCCCCAGCATTTT. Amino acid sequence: CASSYSKNQPQHF.

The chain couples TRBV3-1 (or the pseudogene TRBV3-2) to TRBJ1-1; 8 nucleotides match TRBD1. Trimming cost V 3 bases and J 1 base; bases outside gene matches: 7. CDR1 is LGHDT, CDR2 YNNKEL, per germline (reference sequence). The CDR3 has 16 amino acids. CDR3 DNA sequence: TGTGCCAGCAGCCAGGATTGGACAGGGCGGAACACTGAAGCTTTCTTT. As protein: CASSQDWTGRNTEAFF.

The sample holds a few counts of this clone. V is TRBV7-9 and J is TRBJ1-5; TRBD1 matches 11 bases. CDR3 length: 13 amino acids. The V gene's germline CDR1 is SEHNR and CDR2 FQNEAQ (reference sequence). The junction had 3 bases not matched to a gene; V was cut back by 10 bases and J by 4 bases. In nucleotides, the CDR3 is TGTGCCACCGGGACAGGGGGAAATCAGCCCCAGCATTTT. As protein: CATGTGGNQPQHF.

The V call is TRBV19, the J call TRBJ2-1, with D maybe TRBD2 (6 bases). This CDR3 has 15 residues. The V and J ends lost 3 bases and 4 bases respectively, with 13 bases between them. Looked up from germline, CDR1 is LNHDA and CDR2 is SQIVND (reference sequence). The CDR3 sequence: CASSIRDGTYNEQFF. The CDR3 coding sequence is TGTGCCAGTAGTATCCGGGACGGGACTTACAATGAGCAGTTCTTC.

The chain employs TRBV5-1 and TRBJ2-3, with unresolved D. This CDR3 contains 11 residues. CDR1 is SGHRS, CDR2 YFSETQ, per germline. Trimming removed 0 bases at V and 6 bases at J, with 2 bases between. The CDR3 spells CASSLVDTQYF. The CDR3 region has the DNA TGCGCCAGCAGCTTGGTTGATACGCAGTATTTT.

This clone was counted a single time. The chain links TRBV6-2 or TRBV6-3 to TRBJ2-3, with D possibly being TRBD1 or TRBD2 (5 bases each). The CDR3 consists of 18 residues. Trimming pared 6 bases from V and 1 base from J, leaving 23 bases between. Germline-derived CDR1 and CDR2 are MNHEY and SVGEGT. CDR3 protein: CASSNLGIPMGGTDTQYF. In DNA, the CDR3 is TGTGCCAGCAGCAACCTCGGGATCCCCATGGGGGGCACAGATACGCAGTATTTT.

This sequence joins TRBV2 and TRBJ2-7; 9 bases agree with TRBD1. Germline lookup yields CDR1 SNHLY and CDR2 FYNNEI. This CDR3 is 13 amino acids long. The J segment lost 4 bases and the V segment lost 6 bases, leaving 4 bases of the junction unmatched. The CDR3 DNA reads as TGTGCCAGCAGCTACAGGGGGCAGTACGAGCAGTACTTC. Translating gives CASSYRGQYEQYF.

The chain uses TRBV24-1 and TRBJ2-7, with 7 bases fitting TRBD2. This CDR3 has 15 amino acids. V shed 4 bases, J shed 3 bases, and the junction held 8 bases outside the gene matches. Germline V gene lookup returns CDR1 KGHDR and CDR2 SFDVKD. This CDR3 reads CATSDPGLGYYEQYF. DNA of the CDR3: TGTGCCACCAGTGACCCTGGACTAGGATACTACGAGCAGTACTTC.

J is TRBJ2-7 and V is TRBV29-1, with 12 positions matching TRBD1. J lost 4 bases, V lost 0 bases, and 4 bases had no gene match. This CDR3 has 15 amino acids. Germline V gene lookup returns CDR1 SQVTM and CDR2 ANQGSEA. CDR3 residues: CSVEDGTGGEYEQYF. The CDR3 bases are TGCAGCGTTGAAGACGGGACAGGGGGCGAGTACGAGCAGTACTTC.

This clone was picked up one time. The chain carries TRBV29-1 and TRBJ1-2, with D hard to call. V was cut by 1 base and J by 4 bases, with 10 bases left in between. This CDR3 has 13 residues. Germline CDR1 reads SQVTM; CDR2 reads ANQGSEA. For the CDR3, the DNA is TGCAGCGTTGAAGGAGGGAGCGGCTATGGCTACACCTTC. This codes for CSVEGGSGYGYTF.